The 24 T cell receptor beta chains listed next were all sequenced from one sample in a study of T cell changes during pregnancy in multiple sclerosis (dated by TCRdb to about 2019). The library was made by the immunoSEQ multiplex PCR assay. TCRdb stores this immuneACCESS table with in-frame sequences only. Part of the clones is absent; in the studies checked, under half of the shortfall reflects unresolved V genes, and no reason is known for the rest. This sample has about 65,000 clones in its table, and over 80% of those were observed once. The leading ten clones occupy roughly 3% of the sample. Here the sequenced sample was CD8+ T cells from peripheral blood mononuclear cells, taken in the third trimester of pregnancy. The receptor source for this set is a female donor in good health, enrolled as a control in a pregnancy study.

The chain couples TRBV14 to TRBJ1-4; D might be TRBD1 (6 bases). The germline gives CDR1 SGHDN, CDR2 FVKESK. The CDR3 is 17 residues long. The ends were cut back, 1 base at V and 2 bases at J, with 14 bases in the middle. The CDR3 here is CASSQVNREVTNEKLFF. The DNA for the CDR3 is TGTGCCAGCAGCCAAGTCAACAGGGAAGTGACTAATGAAAAACTGTTTTTT.

This clone was detected only once. The J gene is TRBJ1-5, the V gene TRBV5-6; 9 bases agree with TRBD1. The germline gives CDR1 SGHDT, CDR2 YYEEEE. V trimming: 3 bases; J trimming: 0 bases; junction bases outside the gene matches: 4. This CDR3 has 16 amino acids. Here the CDR3 DNA reads TGTGCCAGCAGCTCAGTGGACAGGGGTAGCAATCAGCCCCAGCATTTT. It translates to CASSSVDRGSNQPQHF.

The chain is built from TRBV7-9 and TRBJ2-5, with 9 bases that match TRBD1. This CDR3 spans 17 amino acids. CDR1 is SEHNR, CDR2 FQNEAQ, per germline (reference sequence). The V and J ends lost 5 bases and 2 bases, in that order; junction bases with no gene match: 12. The CDR3 sequence is CASSPRQGGESQETQYF. CDR3 sequence (DNA): TGTGCCAGCAGCCCCCGACAGGGGGGGGAGTCGCAAGAGACCCAGTACTTC.

This clone was seen only a few times. The genes are TRBV10-3 and TRBJ1-2; D gene uncertain. The CDR3 has 15 amino acids. With 4 bases removed from V and 8 bases from J, the gap between germline ends came to 20 bases. Per the germline V gene, CDR1 is ENHRY and CDR2 is SYGVKD. The CDR3: CAISGEVVTIWGYTF. CDR3 nucleotides: TGTGCCATCAGTGGCGAAGTGGTAACTATCTGGGGCTACACCTTC.

This clone was recorded at least ten times. The rearrangement uses TRBV27 and TRBJ1-2, with TRBD1 identical over 7 bases. The V segment lost 6 bases and the J segment 5 bases; nucleotides outside the gene matches: 9. This CDR3 has 14 residues. The V gene's germline CDR1 is MNHEY and CDR2 SMNVEV (reference sequence). This chain's CDR3 is CASSSAGTEYGYTF. DNA of the CDR3: TGTGCCAGCAGCTCCGCTGGGACAGAATATGGCTACACCTTC.

The V gene is TRBV28, the J gene TRBJ2-7, with TRBD2 matching 13 bases. The trim removed 5 bases at V and 1 base at J, leaving 8 bases unmatched. Germline V lookup: CDR1 MDHEN, CDR2 SYDVKM. This CDR3 is built from 17 residues. DNA of the CDR3: TGTGCCAGCAGTCTGGGGACTAGCGGGGACGTTTCCTACGAGCAGTACTTC. Translated, it gives CASSLGTSGDVSYEQYF.

This chain connects TRBV29-1 to TRBJ2-3; D perhaps matches TRBD2 (6 bases). The V end was cut by 4 bases, the J end by 0 bases, with 20 bases between. CDR1 is SQVTM, CDR2 ANQGSEA, per germline. CDR3 length: 17 amino acids. CDR3 protein: CSVASVAFLRSTDTQYF. CDR3 coding DNA: TGCAGCGTTGCTAGCGTGGCCTTCCTTCGTAGCACAGATACGCAGTATTTT.

The chain is built from TRBV4-3 and TRBJ2-7; a possible D gene is TRBD1 (5 bases). Germline values: CDR1 LGHNA, CDR2 YSLEER. V shed 0 bases and J shed 2 bases, with 14 bases lying between them. CDR3 size: 16 residues. The CDR3 is CASSQDSDSYTYEQYF. Here the CDR3 DNA reads TGCGCCAGCAGCCAAGATAGTGACAGTTATACCTACGAGCAGTACTTC.

This rearrangement joins TRBV19 to TRBJ1-1; D might be TRBD1 (5 bases). CDR3 length: 12 amino acids. The V gene lost 3 bases and the J gene lost 10 bases, with 12 bases spanning the gap. CDR1 and CDR2 from the germline V gene are LNHDA and SQIVND (reference sequence). In DNA form, the CDR3 reads TGTGCCAGTAGTATCGGGGGAGTGGGAGCTTTCTTT. It codes for CASSIGGVGAFF.

This clone was detected only once. This chain joins TRBV7-6 and TRBJ2-1; TRBD2 agrees at 10 bases. CDR1 SGHVS and CDR2 FNYEAQ come from the germline V gene. The V segment lost 4 bases and the J segment 5 bases; nucleotides outside the gene matches: 5. CDR3 size: 15 residues. As DNA, the CDR3 is TGTGCCAGCAGCTCACCGGGACTAGCGAACAATGAGCAGTTCTTC. This encodes CASSSPGLANNEQFF.

The chain employs TRBV28 and TRBJ2-7, with TRBD1 as a possible D gene (5 bases). The germline V and J ends were trimmed by 4 bases and 6 bases, with 10 bases remaining between them. Looked up from germline, CDR1 is MDHEN and CDR2 is SYDVKM. The CDR3 length is 12 residues. CDR3 coding DNA: TGTGCCAGCAGTTGGCAGGGTAGCGAGCAGTACTTC. Translating gives CASSWQGSEQYF.

The genes are TRBV7-9 and TRBJ1-4; TRBD1 matches at 10 bases. Looked up from germline, CDR1 is SEHNR and CDR2 is FQNEAQ (reference sequence). The CDR3 is 14 residues long. With V trimmed by 11 bases and J by 5 bases, 8 bases remained unmatched. The CDR3 region is CAGAGGQGNEKLFF. DNA for the CDR3: TGTGCCGGGGCCGGGGGACAGGGGAATGAAAAACTGTTTTTT. Together with reference TRBV7-9 and TRBJ1-4, the CDR3 gives the full variable domain: DTGVSQNPRHKITKRGQNVTFRCDPISEHNRLYWYRQTLGQGPEFLTYFQNEAQLEKSRLLSDRFSAERPKGSFSTLEIQRTEQGDSAMYLCAGAGGQGNEKLFFGSGTQLSVL.

The rearrangement links TRBV11-2 to TRBJ1-4, with TRBD1 as a possible D gene (6 bases). Germline CDR1 is SGHAT and CDR2 is FQNNGV. The CDR3 contains 15 residues. Deletions cut 1 base from V and 8 bases from J, with 14 bases between. The DNA for the CDR3 is TGTGCCAGCAGCTTAGGAGAGGGGGGGAGCGAAAAACTGTTTTTT. Its translation: CASSLGEGGSEKLFF.

The V call is TRBV15, the J call TRBJ2-7, with 8 bases aligning to TRBD2. The V gene end was trimmed by 2 bases and the J gene end by 0 bases; junction bases not matched to a gene: 6. From germline, CDR1 is LNHNV and CDR2 YYDKDF (reference sequence). This CDR3 region has 16 residues. CDR3 protein: CATSRLSSGVSYEQYF. The CDR3 DNA reads as TGTGCCACCAGCAGATTGAGTAGCGGGGTCTCCTACGAGCAGTACTTC.

The V gene is TRBV27, the J gene TRBJ1-2; D perhaps matches TRBD1 (5 bases). V was trimmed by 3 bases and J by 2 bases, leaving 10 bases between them. From germline, CDR1 is MNHEY and CDR2 SMNVEV (reference sequence). The CDR3 extends over 14 amino acids. CDR3: CASSFGAENYGYTF. The DNA for the CDR3 is TGTGCCAGCAGTTTTGGGGCCGAGAACTATGGCTACACCTTC.

The chain uses TRBV4-3 and TRBJ2-3; D gene ambiguous. Trimming left V 0 bases short and J 0 bases short, with 16 bases between. CDR1 LGHNA and CDR2 YSLEER come from the germline V gene. There are 18 residues in the CDR3. This CDR3 reads CASSQDLSNSFSTDTQYF. The CDR3 DNA reads as TGCGCCAGCAGCCAAGATCTAAGCAACAGCTTTAGCACAGATACGCAGTATTTT.

A single count supports this clone. The chain has TRBV30 and TRBJ2-2; weak D call: TRBD2 (5 bases). Germline assignment: CDR1 GTSNPN and CDR2 SVGIG (reference sequence). V was shortened by 5 bases and J by 4 bases, with 8 bases between the two germline ends. The CDR3 has 12 amino acids. In DNA form, the CDR3 reads TGTGCCTGGTTGGGGAGCACCGGGGAGCTGTTTTTT. This translates into CAWLGSTGELFF.

This chain links TRBV20-1 with TRBJ1-3; D remains ambiguous. Germline loops: CDR1 DFQATT, CDR2 SNEGSKA (reference sequence). The V and J ends lost 5 bases and 13 bases respectively, with 15 bases between them. This CDR3 comprises 11 residues. The CDR3 nucleotides read TGCAGTGCTTCGACCGGGATAATGATATATTTT. Amino acids: CSASTGIMIYF.

In its sample, this clone was seen once. The V gene is TRBV7-6, the J gene TRBJ2-1; 10 positions agree with TRBD2. Germline values: CDR1 SGHVS, CDR2 FNYEAQ. J was trimmed by 4 bases and V by 5 bases; bases with no gene match: 5. This CDR3 has 15 residues. CDR3 protein: CASSLTSGDYNEQFF. The CDR3, as DNA: TGTGCCAGCAGCCTAACTAGCGGGGATTACAATGAGCAGTTCTTC.

The chain is built from TRBV9 and TRBJ1-6; TRBD1 matches 9 bases. This CDR3 region has 14 residues. V trimming: 6 bases; J trimming: 9 bases; junction bases outside the gene matches: 7. Germline lookup yields CDR1 SGDLS and CDR2 YYNGEE. CDR3 DNA sequence: TGTGCCAGCACCTCGGGACAGGGTGCTTCACCCCTCCACTTT. As protein: CASTSGQGASPLHF. Combining the CDR3 with reference TRBV9 and TRBJ1-6 gives the whole variable domain DSGVTQTPKHLITATGQRVTLRCSPRSGDLSVYWYQQSLDQGLQFLIQYYNGEERAKGNILERFSAQQFPDLHSELNLSSLELGDSALYFCASTSGQGASPLHFGNGTRLTVT.

V gene TRBV4-2 combines with J gene TRBJ1-6; TRBD1 aligns across 8 bases. The CDR3 runs to 16 residues. Germline CDR1 reads LGHNA; CDR2 reads YNFKEQ. Trimming removed 4 bases from V and 7 bases from J; junction bases left unmatched: 9. CDR3 loop: CASSPLQGEVNSPLHF. CDR3 in DNA: TGTGCCAGCAGCCCATTACAGGGGGAGGTAAATTCACCCCTCCACTTT.

The V and J genes are TRBV7-7 and TRBJ2-5; D is possibly TRBD2 (6 bases). Germline V gene data show CDR1 as SSHAT and CDR2 as FNYEAQ (reference sequence). The length of the CDR3 is 13 residues. V shed 1 base and J shed 7 bases, with 10 bases lying between them. CDR3 bases: TGTGCCAGCAGCTTAGGGGAGGAGGGGACCCAGTACTTC. It yields the protein CASSLGEEGTQYF.

This sequence joins TRBV6-4 and TRBJ2-3; 13 bases are shared with TRBD2. The germline CDR1 and CDR2 sequences are MRHNA and SNTAGT. The length of the CDR3 is 18 residues. V lost 6 bases and J lost 0; bases outside the gene matches: 9. The CDR3 loop is CASSFTSGGAGSTDTQYF. CDR3 DNA: TGTGCCAGCAGCTTTACTAGCGGGGGGGCCGGGAGCACAGATACGCAGTATTTT.

This clone was recorded a few times. The V and J genes are TRBV5-6 and TRBJ1-1; possibly TRBD1 for D (6 bases). Trimming cost V 3 bases and J 5 bases, with 11 bases left between them. This CDR3 is 13 amino acids long. CDR1 is SGHDT and CDR2 is YYEEEE in the germline V gene. DNA of the CDR3: TGTGCCAGCAGCTACAGGGTGGGGACTGAAGCTTTCTTT. Translating gives CASSYRVGTEAFF. The variable domain in full, with the rest retrieved from reference TRBV5-6 and TRBJ1-1, is DAGVTQSPTHLIKTRGQQVTLRCSPKSGHDTVSWYQQALGQGPQFIFQYYEEEERQRGNFPDRFSGHQFPNYSSELNVNALLLGDSALYLCASSYRVGTEAFFGQGTRLTVV.